Detailed here is one TCR beta chain. This record comes from a study of blood T cell repertoires in COVID-19. Turning to the study itself: From T cells, B-cell-depleted T cells, or PBMCs came the material, which was cDNA or gDNA.

J gave up 3 bases and V 1 base, and 4 bases lay outside the gene matches. The CDR3 consists of 16 residues. Germline-derived CDR1 and CDR2 are SGHRS and YFSETQ. Authors' processing steps: Using reference gene primer amplification, nucleated cell counts were estimated. Sequenced by immunoSEQ multiplex PCR; TCRdb stores in-frame clones only, minus some. The V and J calls and clone size are taken from that table; D and trimming were inferred from the DNA. The top ten clones hold about 29% of a sample with 110,000 or so clones, roughly nine tenths of them seen once. This chain links TRBV5-1 with TRBJ1-4, with 9 nucleotides matching TRBD1. The receptor was derived from a man aged 65 to 85 with active or convalescent COVID-19. Sequences were obtained from peripheral blood. The CDR3 region is CASSLTGGAANEKLFF. CDR3 DNA sequence: TGCGCCAGCAGCTTGACAGGGGGCGCGGCTAATGAAAAACTGTTTTTT.